This TCR beta chain was identified in a study of shared T cell receptors in the human thymus. The protocol was immunoSEQ multiplex PCR, while the TCRdb copy is restricted to in-frame clones and leaves out a portion. The table shows 540,000 or so clones, with about four fifths occurring only once. These data were also reused for a study on human thymus T cells. From that second work: Finnish infants who were healthy and having corrective surgery for congenital heart defects made up the donors. Corrective heart surgery yielded resections, and these provided the thymus tissue. Thymic and blood repertoires appeared to display a bias in their usage of V and J genes. Unrelated individuals reportedly shared highly overlapping thymic TCR repertoires.

The sequenced sample was thymocytes. This clonotype originated in a boy younger than two with a congenital heart defect.

CDR3 loop: CASSQDNLAGGPTGELFF. The CDR3 DNA is TGTGCCAGCAGCCAAGATAACCTAGCGGGAGGGCCCACCGGGGAGCTGTTTTTT. The V and J genes are TRBV4-2 and TRBJ2-2, with 12 nucleotides matching TRBD2. Trimming cost V 0 bases and J 4 bases; bases outside gene matches: 6. CDR1 LGHNA and CDR2 YNFKEQ come from the germline V gene. This CDR3 has 18 residues.